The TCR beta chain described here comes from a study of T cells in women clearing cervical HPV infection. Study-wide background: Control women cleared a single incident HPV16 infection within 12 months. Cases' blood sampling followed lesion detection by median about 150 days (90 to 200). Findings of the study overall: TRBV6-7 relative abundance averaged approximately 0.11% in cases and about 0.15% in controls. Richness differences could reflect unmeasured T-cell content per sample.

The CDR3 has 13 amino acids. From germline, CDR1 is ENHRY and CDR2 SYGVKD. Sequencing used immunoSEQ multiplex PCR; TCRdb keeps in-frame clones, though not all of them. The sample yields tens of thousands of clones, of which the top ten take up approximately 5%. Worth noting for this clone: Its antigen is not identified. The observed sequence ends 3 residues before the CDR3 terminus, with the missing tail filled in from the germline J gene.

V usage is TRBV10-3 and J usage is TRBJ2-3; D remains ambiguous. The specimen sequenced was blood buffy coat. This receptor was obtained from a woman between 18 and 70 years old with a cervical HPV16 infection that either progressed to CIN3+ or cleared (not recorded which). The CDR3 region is CAISGDPGQPQYF. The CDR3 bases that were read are TGTGCCATCAGTGGAGATCCGGGTCAGCCG.